This T cell receptor beta chain was recorded in a study of Graves' ophthalmopathy and Graves' hyperthyroidism. In the study overall: Peripheral blood was obtained at first diagnosis, ahead of any treatment.

TCR beta CDR3 regions were amplified from RNA transcripts. RT-PCR with HTBI primers came first, then second-round multiplex PCR. TCRdb independently ran MiXCR on the multiplex PCR reads; one entry per CDR3 protein. The data contain about 14,000 distinct CDR3 sequences, around 50% of them singletons. From fresh peripheral blood, around 10 ml in volume, the PBMCs were obtained. CDR3 length equals 15 residues. V shed 4 bases and J shed 8 bases, with 21 bases lying between them. Germline V gene data show CDR1 as SGHRS and CDR2 as YFSETQ. Study results and limitations: Blood also held most thyroid clonotypes expanded above 0.001 frequency.

Of note for this clonotype: Antigen specificity is unknown.

Material for sequencing was peripheral blood. This clonotype originated in a woman aged 25 to 39 with Graves' ophthalmopathy. The rearrangement links TRBV5-1 to TRBJ1-1; possible D gene TRBD1, 5 bases. CDR3 region: CASSPGVTADVEAFF. DNA of the CDR3: TGCGCCAGCAGCCCGGGGGTGACGGCGGACGTCGAAGCTTTCTTT.